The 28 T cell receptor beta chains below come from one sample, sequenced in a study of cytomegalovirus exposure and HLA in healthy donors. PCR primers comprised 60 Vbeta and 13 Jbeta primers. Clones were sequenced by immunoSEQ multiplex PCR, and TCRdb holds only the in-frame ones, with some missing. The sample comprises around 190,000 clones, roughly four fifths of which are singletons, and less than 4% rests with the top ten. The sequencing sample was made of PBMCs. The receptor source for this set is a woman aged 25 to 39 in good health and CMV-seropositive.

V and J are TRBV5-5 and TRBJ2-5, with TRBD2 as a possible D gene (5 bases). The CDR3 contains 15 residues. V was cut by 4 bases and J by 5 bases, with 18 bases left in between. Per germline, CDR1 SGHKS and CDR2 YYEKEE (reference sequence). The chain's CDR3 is CASSPSPPREETQYF. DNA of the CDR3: TGTGCCAGCAGCCCCAGCCCACCTAGGGAGGAGACCCAGTACTTC.

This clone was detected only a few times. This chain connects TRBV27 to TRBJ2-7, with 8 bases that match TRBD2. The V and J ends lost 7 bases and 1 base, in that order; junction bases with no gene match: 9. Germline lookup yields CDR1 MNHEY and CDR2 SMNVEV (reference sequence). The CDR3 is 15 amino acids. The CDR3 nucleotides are TGTGCCAGCACTCCTCTAGCGGGCGCTTCCTACGAGCAGTACTTC. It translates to CASTPLAGASYEQYF.

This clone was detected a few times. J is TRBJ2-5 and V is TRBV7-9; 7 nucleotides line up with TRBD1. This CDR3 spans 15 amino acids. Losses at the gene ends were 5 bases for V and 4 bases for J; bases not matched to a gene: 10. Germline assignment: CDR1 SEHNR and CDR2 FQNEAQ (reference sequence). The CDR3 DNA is TGTGCCAGCAGCGCGACCGACAGGGCTGTAGAGACCCAGTACTTC. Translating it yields CASSATDRAVETQYF.

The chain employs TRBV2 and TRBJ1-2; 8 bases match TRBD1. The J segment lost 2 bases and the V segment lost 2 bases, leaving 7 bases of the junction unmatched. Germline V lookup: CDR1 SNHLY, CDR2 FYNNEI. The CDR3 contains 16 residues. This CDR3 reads CASSERTGSLNYGYTF. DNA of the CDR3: TGTGCCAGCAGTGAAAGGACAGGGAGCCTAAACTATGGCTACACCTTC.

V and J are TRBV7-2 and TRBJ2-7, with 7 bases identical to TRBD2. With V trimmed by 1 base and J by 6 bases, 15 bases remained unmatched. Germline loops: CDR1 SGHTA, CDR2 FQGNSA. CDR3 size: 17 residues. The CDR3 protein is CASSLEPLGGSWGEQYF. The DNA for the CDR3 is TGTGCCAGCAGCTTAGAGCCCCTAGGCGGGAGCTGGGGCGAGCAGTACTTC.

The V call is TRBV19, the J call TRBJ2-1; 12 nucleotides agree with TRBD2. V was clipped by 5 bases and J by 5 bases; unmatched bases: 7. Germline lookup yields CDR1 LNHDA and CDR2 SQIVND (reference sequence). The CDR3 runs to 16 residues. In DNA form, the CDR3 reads TGTGCCAGTAGTCTTCTAGCGGGAGGGGGTAACAATGAGCAGTTCTTC. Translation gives CASSLLAGGGNNEQFF. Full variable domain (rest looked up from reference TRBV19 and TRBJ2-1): DGGITQSPKYLFRKEGQNVTLSCEQNLNHDAMYWYRQDPGQGLRLIYYSQIVNDFQKGDIAEGYSVSREKKESFPLTVTSAQKNPTAFYLCASSLLAGGGNNEQFFGPGTRLTVL.

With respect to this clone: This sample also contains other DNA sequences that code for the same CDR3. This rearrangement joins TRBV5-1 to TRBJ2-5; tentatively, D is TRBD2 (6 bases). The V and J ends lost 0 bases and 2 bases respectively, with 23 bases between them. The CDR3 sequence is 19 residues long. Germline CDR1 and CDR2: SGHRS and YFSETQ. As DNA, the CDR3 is TGCGCCAGCAGCTTGGGGAGCCCGACGCCAGGACTACTACAAGAGACCCAGTACTTC. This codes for CASSLGSPTPGLLQETQYF.

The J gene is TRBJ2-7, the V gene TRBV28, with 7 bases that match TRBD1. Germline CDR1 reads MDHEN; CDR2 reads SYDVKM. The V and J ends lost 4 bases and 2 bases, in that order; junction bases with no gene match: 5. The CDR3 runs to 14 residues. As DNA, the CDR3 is TGTGCCAGCAGTTACCAGGGGGTAACCTACGAGCAGTACTTC. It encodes CASSYQGVTYEQYF. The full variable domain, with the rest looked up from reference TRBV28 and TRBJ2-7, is DVKVTQSSRYLVKRTGEKVFLECVQDMDHENMFWYRQDPGLGLRLIYFSYDVKMKEKGDIPEGYSVSREKKERFSLILESASTNQTSMYLCASSYQGVTYEQYFGPGTRLTVT.

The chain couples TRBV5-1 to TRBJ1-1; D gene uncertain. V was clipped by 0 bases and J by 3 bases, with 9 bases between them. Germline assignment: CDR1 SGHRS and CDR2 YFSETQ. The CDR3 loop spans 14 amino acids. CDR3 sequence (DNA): TGCGCCAGCAGCTTGGCCGAGTCGGACACTGAAGCTTTCTTT. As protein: CASSLAESDTEAFF.

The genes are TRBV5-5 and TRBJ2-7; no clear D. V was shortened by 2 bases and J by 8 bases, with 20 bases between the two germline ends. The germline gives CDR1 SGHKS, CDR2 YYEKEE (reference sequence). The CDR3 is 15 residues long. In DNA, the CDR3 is TGTGCCAGCAGCTTTGGGCCGCGTGACAAGCCAAAGCAGTACTTC. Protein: CASSFGPRDKPKQYF.

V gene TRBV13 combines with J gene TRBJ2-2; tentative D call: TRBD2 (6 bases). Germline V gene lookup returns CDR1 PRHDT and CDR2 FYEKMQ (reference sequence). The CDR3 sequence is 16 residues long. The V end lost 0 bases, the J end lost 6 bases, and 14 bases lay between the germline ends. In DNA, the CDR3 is TGTGCCAGCAGCTTAGGAGGAGGGGCGCGGTCCGGGGAGCTGTTTTTT. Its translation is CASSLGGGARSGELFF.

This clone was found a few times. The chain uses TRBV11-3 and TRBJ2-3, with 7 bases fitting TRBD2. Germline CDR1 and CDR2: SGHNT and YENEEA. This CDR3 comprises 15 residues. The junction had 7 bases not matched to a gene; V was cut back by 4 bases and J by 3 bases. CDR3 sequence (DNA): TGTGCCAGCAGCTCCGCTGGACTAGAGACAGATACGCAGTATTTT. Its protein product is CASSSAGLETDTQYF.

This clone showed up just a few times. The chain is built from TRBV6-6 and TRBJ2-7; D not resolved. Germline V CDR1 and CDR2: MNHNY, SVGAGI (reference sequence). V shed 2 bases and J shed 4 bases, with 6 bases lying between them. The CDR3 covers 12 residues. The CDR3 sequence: CASSYGQYEQYF. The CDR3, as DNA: TGTGCCAGCAGTTACGGGCAGTACGAGCAGTACTTC.

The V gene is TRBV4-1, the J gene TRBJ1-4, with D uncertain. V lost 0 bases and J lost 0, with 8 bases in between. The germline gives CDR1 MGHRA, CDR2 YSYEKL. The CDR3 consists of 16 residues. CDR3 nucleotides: TGCGCCAGCAGCCAAGATTCAGTTGCAACTAATGAAAAACTGTTTTTT. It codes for CASSQDSVATNEKLFF.

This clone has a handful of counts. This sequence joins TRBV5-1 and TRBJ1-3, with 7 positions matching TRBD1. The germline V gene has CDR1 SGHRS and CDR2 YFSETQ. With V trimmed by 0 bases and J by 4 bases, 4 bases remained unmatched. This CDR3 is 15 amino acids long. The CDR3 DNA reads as TGCGCCAGCAGCTTGGATCAGGGACAGGGAAACACCATATATTTT. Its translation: CASSLDQGQGNTIYF.

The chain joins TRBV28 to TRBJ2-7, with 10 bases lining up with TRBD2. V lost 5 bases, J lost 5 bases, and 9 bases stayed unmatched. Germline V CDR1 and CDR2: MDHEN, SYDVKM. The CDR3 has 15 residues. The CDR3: CASSELAGGEHEQYF. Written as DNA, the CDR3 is TGTGCCAGCAGTGAATTAGCGGGAGGAGAACACGAGCAGTACTTC.

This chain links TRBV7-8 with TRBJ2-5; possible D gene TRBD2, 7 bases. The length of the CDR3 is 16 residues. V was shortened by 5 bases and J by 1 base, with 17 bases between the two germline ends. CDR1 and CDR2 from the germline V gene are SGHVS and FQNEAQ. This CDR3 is CASSPEGGPIQETQYF. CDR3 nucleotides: TGTGCCAGCAGCCCCGAGGGGGGGCCCATCCAAGAGACCCAGTACTTC.

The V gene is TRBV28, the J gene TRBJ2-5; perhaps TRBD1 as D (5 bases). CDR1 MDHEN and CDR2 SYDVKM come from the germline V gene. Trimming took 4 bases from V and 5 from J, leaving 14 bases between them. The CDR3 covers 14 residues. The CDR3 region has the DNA TGTGCCAGCAGTTCGGCAGGGTTCACGGAGACCCAGTACTTC. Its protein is CASSSAGFTETQYF.

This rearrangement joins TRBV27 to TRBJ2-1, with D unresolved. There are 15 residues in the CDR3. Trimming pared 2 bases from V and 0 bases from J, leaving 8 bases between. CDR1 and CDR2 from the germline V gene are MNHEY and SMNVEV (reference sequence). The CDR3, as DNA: TGTGCCAGCAGTTTAATGCCGAGCTCCTACAATGAGCAGTTCTTC. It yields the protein CASSLMPSSYNEQFF.

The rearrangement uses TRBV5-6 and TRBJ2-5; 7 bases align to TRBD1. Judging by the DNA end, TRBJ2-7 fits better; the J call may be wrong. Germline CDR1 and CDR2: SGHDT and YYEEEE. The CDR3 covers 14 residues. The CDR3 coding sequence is TGTGCCAGCAGCTCCGCACAGGGGTCCCACGAGCAGTACTTC. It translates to CASSSAQGSHEQYF.

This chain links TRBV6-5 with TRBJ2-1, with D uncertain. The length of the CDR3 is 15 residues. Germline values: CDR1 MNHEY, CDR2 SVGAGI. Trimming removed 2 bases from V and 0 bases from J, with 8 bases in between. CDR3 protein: CASSYRSSSYNEQFF. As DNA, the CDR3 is TGTGCCAGCAGTTACAGGTCTAGCTCCTACAATGAGCAGTTCTTC.

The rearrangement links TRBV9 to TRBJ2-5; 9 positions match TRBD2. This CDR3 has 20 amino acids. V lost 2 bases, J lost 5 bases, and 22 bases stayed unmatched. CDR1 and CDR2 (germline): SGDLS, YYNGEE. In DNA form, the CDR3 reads TGTGCCAGCAGCGTGGGGTGGAGGCGGGAGGGCCGCGATCGGGGGGAGACCCAGTACTTC. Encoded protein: CASSVGWRREGRDRGETQYF.

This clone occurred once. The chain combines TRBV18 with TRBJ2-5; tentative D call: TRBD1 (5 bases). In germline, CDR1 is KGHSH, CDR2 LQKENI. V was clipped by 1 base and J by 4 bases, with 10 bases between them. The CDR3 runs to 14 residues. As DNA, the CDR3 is TGTGCCAGCTCACCACAGGGGAATAGAGAGACCCAGTACTTC. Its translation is CASSPQGNRETQYF.

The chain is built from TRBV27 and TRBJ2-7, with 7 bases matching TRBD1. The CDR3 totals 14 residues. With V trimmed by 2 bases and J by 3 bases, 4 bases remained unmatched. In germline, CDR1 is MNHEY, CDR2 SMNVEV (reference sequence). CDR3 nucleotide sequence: TGTGCCAGCAGTTTAAGGCGACAGGGCTACGAGCAGTACTTC. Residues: CASSLRRQGYEQYF.

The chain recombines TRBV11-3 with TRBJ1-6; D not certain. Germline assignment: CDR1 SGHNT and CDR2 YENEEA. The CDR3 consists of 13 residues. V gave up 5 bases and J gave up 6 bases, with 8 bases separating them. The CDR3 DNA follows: TGTGCCAGCAGCGCCACATCTAATTCACCCCTCCACTTT. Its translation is CASSATSNSPLHF.

CDR3 nucleotides: TGTGCCAGTAGTATAGTCCTAGCGGGCCCGGGCCAGTTCTTC. Amino acid sequence: CASSIVLAGPGQFF. The V and J genes are TRBV19 and TRBJ2-1, with TRBD2 matching 8 bases. The germline gives CDR1 LNHDA, CDR2 SQIVND (reference sequence). The V segment lost 1 base and the J segment 13 bases; nucleotides outside the gene matches: 9. This CDR3 comprises 14 residues.

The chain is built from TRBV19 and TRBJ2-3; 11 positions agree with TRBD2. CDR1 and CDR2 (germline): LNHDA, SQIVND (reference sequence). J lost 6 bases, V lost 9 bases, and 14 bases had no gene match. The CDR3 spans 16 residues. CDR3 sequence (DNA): TGTGCCAGCCCCCCGGGACTAGCGGACCTCGGGGATACGCAGTATTTT. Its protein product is CASPPGLADLGDTQYF. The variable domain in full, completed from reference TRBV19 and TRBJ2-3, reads DGGITQSPKYLFRKEGQNVTLSCEQNLNHDAMYWYRQDPGQGLRLIYYSQIVNDFQKGDIAEGYSVSREKKESFPLTVTSAQKNPTAFYLCASPPGLADLGDTQYFGPGTRLTVL.

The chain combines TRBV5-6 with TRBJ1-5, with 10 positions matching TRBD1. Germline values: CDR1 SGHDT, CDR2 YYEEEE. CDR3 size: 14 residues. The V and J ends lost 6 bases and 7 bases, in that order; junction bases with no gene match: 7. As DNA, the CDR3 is TGTGCCAGCACACGACAGGGGGCGGTCCAGCCCCAGCATTTT. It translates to CASTRQGAVQPQHF.